These 20 T cell receptor beta chains were all obtained from the same sample, sequenced in a study of T-cell memory formation after mild COVID-19 (dated by TCRdb to about 2021). Library construction relied on 5' RACE. TCRdb records Illumina NovaSeq 6000 as the sequencer. The public reads were reprocessed in TCRdb via fastp at Q25 and MiXCR, keeping in-frame beta chains. Every CDR3 protein is listed once, alongside the most common genes and DNA of its rows. For this sample the table gives fewer than 300,000 distinct CDR3 sequences, of which 18% were detected only once. The ten top clones hold about 23% of the sample. The sample was PBMCs or a T cell subset sorted from them (not recorded which). All receptors come from a man younger than 30 who had mild COVID-19 (a few samples of this study predate the infection). The sample titles of this study are shuffled in the database, so cell type and time point are left out; the donor was told from shared clones.

In its sample, this clonotype was seen a few times. The chain couples TRBV5-5 to TRBJ2-2; D possibly uses TRBD1 or TRBD2 (5 bases each). Between the trimmed V and J ends, which lost 4 bases and 2 bases, there was a span of 12 bases. CDR1 is SGHKS, CDR2 YYEKEE, per germline (reference sequence). CDR3 length: 15 residues. The chain's CDR3 is CASSRGTANTGELFF. In DNA, the CDR3 is TGTGCCAGCAGCAGAGGGACGGCTAACACCGGGGAGCTGTTTTTT.

This clonotype was observed many times. CDR3 residues: CASSPLDRTYEQYF. For the CDR3, the DNA is TGTGCCAGCAGCCCCCTGGACAGAACCTACGAGCAGTACTTC. The V call is TRBV7-9, the J call TRBJ2-7; perhaps TRBD1 as D (6 bases). The V gene lost 5 bases and the J gene lost 2 bases, with 13 bases spanning the gap. The germline CDR1 and CDR2 sequences are SEHNR and FQNEAQ (reference sequence). The CDR3 is 14 residues long.

This clonotype was seen only a few times. The chain is built from TRBV18 and TRBJ2-7, with TRBD1 identical over 7 bases. The CDR3 has 16 residues. J gave up 0 bases and V 2 bases, and 7 bases lay outside the gene matches. The germline CDR1 and CDR2 sequences are KGHSH and LQKENI. CDR3 amino acids: CASSPLGQASSYEQYV. CDR3 DNA sequence: TGTGCCAGCTCACCATTAGGACAGGCGAGCTCCTACGAGCAGTACGTC.

In its sample, this clonotype was seen many times. V is TRBV10-3 and J is TRBJ1-2, with D unclear. The CDR3 sequence is 15 residues long. The V end lost 2 bases, the J end lost 1 base, and 11 bases lay between the germline ends. Germline V CDR1 and CDR2: ENHRY, SYGVKD. CDR3 region: CAISEGPPINYGYTF. CDR3 coding DNA: TGTGCCATCAGTGAGGGCCCTCCCATTAACTATGGCTACACCTTC.

There are many counts of this clonotype. The rearrangement links TRBV5-1 to TRBJ2-3; either TRBD1 or TRBD2 may fit D (5 bases each). V gave up 2 bases and J gave up 4 bases, with 20 bases separating them. The length of the CDR3 is 17 residues. CDR1 is SGHRS, CDR2 YFSETQ, per germline. For the CDR3, the DNA is TGCGCCAGCAGCTTCCCCCCCGGGACGCAAGGGGCAGATACGCAGTATTTT. It codes for CASSFPPGTQGADTQYF.

CDR3 DNA: TGCGCCAGCAGCCAAGATAAGGGGGACAGGGTGGATGGCTACACCTTC. As protein: CASSQDKGDRVDGYTF. The rearrangement links TRBV4-3 to TRBJ1-2; 9 bases match TRBD1. The CDR3 totals 16 residues. CDR1 is LGHNA and CDR2 is YSLEER in the germline V gene. V dropped 0 bases and J dropped 6; count of bases not matched to a gene: 8.

This clonotype was counted a few times. The junction differs from germline at one of its ends, possibly a read error. This chain connects TRBV12-3 or TRBV12-4 to TRBJ1-2; weak D call: TRBD1 (5 bases). The CDR3 is 11 amino acids. CDR3 region: CPSSWGGGYTF. In DNA, the CDR3 is TGTCCCAGCAGTTGGGGGGGTGGCTACACCTTC.

This clonotype was counted between two and nine times. The chain has TRBV20-1 and TRBJ2-1; 11 bases match TRBD2. The CDR3 consists of 14 residues. CDR1 is DFQATT, CDR2 SNEGSKA, per germline (reference sequence). Trimming took 5 bases from V and 8 from J; bases not matched to a gene: 8. CDR3 nucleotide sequence: TGCAGTGCTTTAGCGGGGGGGCGAGGCTATGAGCAGTTCTTC. Translated, it gives CSALAGGRGYEQFF.

The rearrangement links TRBV28 to TRBJ1-5; D unclear. CDR3 length equals 14 residues. V lost 3 bases and J 6 bases, leaving 12 bases between the germline ends. In germline, CDR1 is MDHEN, CDR2 SYDVKM. In DNA, the CDR3 is TGTGCCAGCAGTTTTGGTAGGGTTAGTCAGCCCCAGCATTTT. Its protein product is CASSFGRVSQPQHF.

This clonotype was counted between two and nine times. The chain links TRBV12-3 or TRBV12-4 to TRBJ1-6; D is unresolved. Between the trimmed V and J ends, which lost 1 base and 4 bases, there was a span of 5 bases. The length of the CDR3 is 14 residues. Here the CDR3 reads CASSLGGYNSPLHF. CDR3 DNA sequence: TGTGCCAGCAGTTTAGGTGGATATAATTCACCCCTCCACTTT.

This chain links TRBV20-1 with TRBJ2-4; tentatively, D is TRBD1 (6 bases). Germline lookup yields CDR1 DFQATT and CDR2 SNEGSKA (reference sequence). V was shortened by 7 bases and J by 9 bases, with 13 bases between the two germline ends. CDR3 length: 11 residues. The CDR3 DNA reads TGCAGTGGAGAACAGGGATTCATTCAGTACTTC. It specifies CSGEQGFIQYF.

This clonotype appeared many times. The gene calls are TRBV4-3 and TRBJ1-6; a weak D match, TRBD1 (6 bases). This CDR3 has 17 amino acids. Trimming took 4 bases from V and 10 from J, leaving 23 bases between them. Germline V gene data show CDR1 as LGHNA and CDR2 as YSLEER. CDR3 sequence reads: CASSRGEGRDNRSPLHF. The CDR3 nucleotides are TGCGCCAGCAGCCGGGGAGAGGGTCGGGACAATAGGTCACCCCTCCACTTT.

The chain links TRBV29-1 to TRBJ2-1; the match to TRBD2 covers 14 bases. J was trimmed by 8 bases and V by 2 bases; bases with no gene match: 8. Germline assignment: CDR1 SQVTM and CDR2 ANQGSEA. This CDR3 has 16 amino acids. For the CDR3, the DNA is TGCAGCGTTGAAAGAATGGGGACTAGCGGGGGAGATGAGCAGTTCTTC. Its protein is CSVERMGTSGGDEQFF.

The chain joins TRBV13 to TRBJ2-3, with D tentatively TRBD2 (5 bases). Trimming took off 4 bases at V and 9 bases at J, with 14 bases between the two ends. CDR1 is PRHDT, CDR2 FYEKMQ, per germline (reference sequence). This CDR3 spans 13 amino acids. The CDR3 region has the DNA TGTGCCAGCAGCTCGGCGGGCTCGAGCACGCAGTATTTT. It encodes CASSSAGSSTQYF.

This chain joins TRBV20-1 and TRBJ1-1; D gene unclear. This CDR3 is built from 11 residues. The germline V gene has CDR1 DFQATT and CDR2 SNEGSKA (reference sequence). V shed 3 bases and J shed 8 bases, with 10 bases lying between them. CDR3 sequence reads: CSARRLVEAFF. Written as DNA, the CDR3 is TGCAGTGCTAGGCGCTTAGTGGAAGCTTTCTTT.

The CDR3 loop reads CASRRLAGDNEQFF. The DNA for the CDR3 is TGTGCCAGCAGGCGACTAGCGGGGGACAATGAGCAGTTCTTC. The gene calls are TRBV5-4 and TRBJ2-1, with 12 positions matching TRBD2. V was clipped by 5 bases and J by 5 bases; unmatched bases: 2. This CDR3 comprises 14 residues. Germline V gives CDR1 SGHNT, CDR2 YYREEE (reference sequence). The whole variable domain, filled in from reference TRBV5-4 and TRBJ2-1, reads ETGVTQSPTHLIKTRGQQVTLRCSSQSGHNTVSWYQQALGQGPQFIFQYYREEENGRGNFPPRFSGLQFPNYSSELNVNALELDDSALYLCASRRLAGDNEQFFGPGTRLTVL.

This clonotype was seen many times. The chain recombines TRBV2 with TRBJ2-1; 14 bases match TRBD2. The CDR3 has 14 residues. Germline CDR1 SNHLY, CDR2 FYNNEI. After removal of 5 bases from V and 8 bases from J, the junction contained 2 bases not matched to a gene. CDR3 nucleotide sequence: TGTGCCAGCAGTTGGACTAGCGGGGGGTATGAGCAGTTCTTC. Its translation: CASSWTSGGYEQFF.

CDR3 DNA: TGCAGTGCTAGAGTTAGGGCAGGGAGGAGAAACACCATATATTTT. Translation gives CSARVRAGRRNTIYF. This chain joins TRBV20-1 and TRBJ1-3; perhaps TRBD1 as D (5 bases). The CDR3 consists of 15 residues. With 1 base removed from V and 5 bases from J, the gap between germline ends came to 15 bases. Per the germline V gene, CDR1 is DFQATT and CDR2 is SNEGSKA (reference sequence).

This clonotype was counted a few times. This chain joins TRBV6-6 and TRBJ2-3; 9 positions agree with TRBD1. Germline V gene data show CDR1 as MNHNY and CDR2 as SVGAGI (reference sequence). CDR3 size: 16 residues. V lost 6 bases and J lost 0; bases outside the gene matches: 7. The CDR3 protein is CASRPGQGPSTDTQYF. As DNA, the CDR3 is TGTGCCAGCAGACCAGGACAGGGGCCGAGCACAGATACGCAGTATTTT.

The rearrangement uses TRBV5-1 and TRBJ1-6; a weak D match, TRBD1 (6 bases). CDR1 and CDR2 (germline): SGHRS, YFSETQ. V was cut by 3 bases and J by 10 bases, with 20 bases left in between. CDR3 length: 16 amino acids. CDR3 coding DNA: TGCGCCAGCAGCTGGGAGACAGGTCTGGGGGAATCACCCCTCCACTTT. It codes for CASSWETGLGESPLHF. The entire variable domain, with the rest obtained from reference TRBV5-1 and TRBJ1-6, is as follows: KAGVTQTPRYLIKTRGQQVTLSCSPISGHRSVSWYQQTPGQGLQFLFEYFSETQRNKGNFPGRFSGRQFSNSRSEMNVSTLELGDSALYLCASSWETGLGESPLHFGNGTRLTVT.